The clone carrying this TCR beta chain was counted a few times. This specimen comes from a study of early T cells in non-severe SARS-CoV-2 infection. V was pared by 6 bases and J by 3 bases, with 6 bases between. This CDR3 is built from 11 residues. Germline assignment: CDR1 ENHRY and CDR2 SYGVKD. TCRdb used MiXCR to reprocess the 5' RACE reads, holding one entry per CDR3 protein. The table records approximately 69,000 distinct CDR3 sequences, over 9.5% of them present only once. The specimen was whole blood, collected at baseline. The TCR comes from an adult who was a healthcare worker with PCR-confirmed SARS-CoV-2 infection or an uninfected control (not recorded which). This sequence joins TRBV10-3 and TRBJ2-7; D unresolved. The CDR3 nucleotides read TGTGCCATCAGGAATAACTACGAGCAGTACTTC. The encoded protein is CAIRNNYEQYF.